Sequencing of this T cell receptor (beta chain) was carried out in a study of blood T cell repertoires in COVID-19 (dated by TCRdb to 2018 to 2021). In terms of the full investigation: Collaborator samples came from the United States, Italy and Spain and covered acute and convalescent phases of COVID-19. The material from the prospective study consisted of cDNA or gDNA derived from T cells, B-cell-depleted T cells, or PBMCs. Subjects who had been exposed to COVID-19, were actively infected with it, or had recovered from it provided the deeply sampled blood TCRbeta repertoires that made up the dataset. The repertoires were released in a freely available public database meant as a resource for research on the immune response to SARS-CoV-2. Samples were obtained from the ongoing ImmuneRACE study (first 160 participants) and from approximately 1,200 subjects provided by 6 global collaborators. Nearly every sample came with metadata listing a de-identified subject ID, COVID-19 status, age in years and sex. Where available, HLA class I and class II types were taken from metadata supplied by the sample provider and were not determined by assay-based typing. The full study reports these points: The quantity of clinical and demographic metadata differed by source and by participant and was supplied without curation.

V is shortened by 1 base, J by 11 bases, and the region joining them spans 15 bases. The germline V gene provides CDR1 SNHLY and CDR2 FYNNEI. Counted from cysteine to phenylalanine, this CDR3 has 14 amino acids. The DNA shown is the 42-base CDR3, in frame from base 1. TCRbeta CDR3 regions were amplified from genomic DNA by means of the immunoSEQ Assay, a bias-controlled multiplex PCR. The study's own analysis went as follows. The number of nucleated cells in each sample was estimated from the amplification of reference gene primers within the assay. To quantify the absolute abundance of each unique TCRbeta CDR3 rearrangement, sequence reads were collapsed and filtered. For each sample, productive Simpson clonality was calculated as the square root of Simpson's diversity index across productive rearrangements. TCRdb carries this immuneACCESS record with in-frame sequences only. Its versions omit some clonotypes, under half of them owing to an unresolved V gene in the studies checked, with the rest unexplained. That table furnishes V, J and clone size, whereas the DNA furnished D and trimming. The sample has more than 300,000 clones on record, more than 75% of them singletons. In total, the top ten clones hold approximately 1.2% of the sample.

About this clone itself: Its antigen remains undetermined. No base quality information exists; no much larger clone differs at one position.

Participants in the prospective study were enrolled through a virtual design, were aged about 18 to 90 years, and lived in roughly 24 United States geographic areas. In the prospective study, participants were assigned to cohorts based on the clinical history participants reported in a screening survey and a study questionnaire. Recovered participants in ImmuneRACE Cohort 3 were defined by two consecutive negative NP/OP PCR tests, clearance by a healthcare professional, or resolution of symptoms. In the prospective study, mobile phlebotomists collected whole blood, serum and a nasopharyngeal or oropharyngeal swab from each participant. Additional blood draws and questionnaires over an approximately 2-month period could optionally be provided by prospective study participants. Before DNA extraction, blood samples from the prospective study were shipped at room temperature or frozen.

Rearrangement joined TRBV2 to TRBJ1-5, and perhaps TRBD1 as D gene, on 6 matching bases. Sequenced: PBMCs or T cells enriched from blood (not recorded which). The TCR was taken from a woman aged 18 to 35 who had recovered from COVID-19. The CDR3 protein: CASSEEGVSLSQHF. The DNA sequence is given as TGTGCCAGCAGTGAAGAGGGGGTTTCGTTATCCCAGCATTTT.